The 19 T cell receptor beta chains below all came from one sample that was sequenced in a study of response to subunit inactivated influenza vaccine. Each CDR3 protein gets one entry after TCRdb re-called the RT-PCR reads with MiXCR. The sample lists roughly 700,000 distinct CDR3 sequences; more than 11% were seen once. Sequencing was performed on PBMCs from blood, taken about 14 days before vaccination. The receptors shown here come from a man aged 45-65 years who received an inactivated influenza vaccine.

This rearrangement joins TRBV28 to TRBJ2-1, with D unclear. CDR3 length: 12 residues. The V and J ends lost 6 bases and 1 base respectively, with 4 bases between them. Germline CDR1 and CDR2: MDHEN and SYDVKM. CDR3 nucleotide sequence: TGTGCCAGCAGGGCTTCCTACAATGAGCAGTTCTTC. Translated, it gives CASRASYNEQFF.

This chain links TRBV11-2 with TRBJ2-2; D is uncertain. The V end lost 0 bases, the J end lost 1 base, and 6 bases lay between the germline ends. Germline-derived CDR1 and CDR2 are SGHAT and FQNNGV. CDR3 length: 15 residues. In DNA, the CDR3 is TGTGCCAGCAGCTTAGATTACGGGAACACCGGGGAGCTGTTTTTT. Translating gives CASSLDYGNTGELFF.

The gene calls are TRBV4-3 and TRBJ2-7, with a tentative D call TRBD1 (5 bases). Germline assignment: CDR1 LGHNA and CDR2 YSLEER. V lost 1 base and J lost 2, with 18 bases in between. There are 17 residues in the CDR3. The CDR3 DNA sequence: TGCGCCAGCAGCCAAGTATTTCAACACAGGACCCCCTACGAGCAGTACTTC. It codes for CASSQVFQHRTPYEQYF.

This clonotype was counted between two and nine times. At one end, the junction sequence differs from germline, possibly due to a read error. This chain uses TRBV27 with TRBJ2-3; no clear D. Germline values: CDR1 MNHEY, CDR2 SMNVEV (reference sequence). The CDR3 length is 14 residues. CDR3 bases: TGTGCCAACAGTTTTTTGGGGAGCACAGATACGCAGTATTTT. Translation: CANSFLGSTDTQYF.

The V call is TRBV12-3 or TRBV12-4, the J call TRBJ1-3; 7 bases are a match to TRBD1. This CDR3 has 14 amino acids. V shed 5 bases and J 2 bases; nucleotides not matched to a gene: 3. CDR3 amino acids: CASSDTGAGNTIYF. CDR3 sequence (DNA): TGTGCCAGCAGTGACACAGGGGCTGGAAACACCATATATTTT.

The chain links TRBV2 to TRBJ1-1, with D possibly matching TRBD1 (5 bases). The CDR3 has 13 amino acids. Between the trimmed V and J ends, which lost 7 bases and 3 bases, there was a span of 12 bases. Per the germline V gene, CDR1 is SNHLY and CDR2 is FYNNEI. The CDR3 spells CASTPEGYTEAFF. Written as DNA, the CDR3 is TGTGCCAGCACCCCCGAGGGGTACACTGAAGCTTTCTTT.

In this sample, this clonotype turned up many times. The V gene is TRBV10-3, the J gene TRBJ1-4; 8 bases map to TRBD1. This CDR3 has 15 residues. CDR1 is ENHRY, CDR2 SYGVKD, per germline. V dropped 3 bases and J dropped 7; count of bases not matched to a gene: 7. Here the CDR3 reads CAISDGWTGTEKLFF. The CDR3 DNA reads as TGTGCCATCAGTGATGGGTGGACAGGGACTGAAAAACTGTTTTTT.

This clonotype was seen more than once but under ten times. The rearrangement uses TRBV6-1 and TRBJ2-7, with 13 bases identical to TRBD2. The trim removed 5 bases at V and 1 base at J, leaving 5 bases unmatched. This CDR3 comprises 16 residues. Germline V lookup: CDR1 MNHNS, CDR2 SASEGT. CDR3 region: CASSQRTSGSSYEQYF. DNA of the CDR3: TGTGCCAGCAGTCAAAGGACTAGCGGGAGTTCCTACGAGCAGTACTTC.

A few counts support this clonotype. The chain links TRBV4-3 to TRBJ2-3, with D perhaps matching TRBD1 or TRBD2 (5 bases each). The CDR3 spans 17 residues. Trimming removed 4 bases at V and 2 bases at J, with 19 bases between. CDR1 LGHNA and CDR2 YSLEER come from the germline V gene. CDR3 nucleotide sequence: TGCGCCAGCAGCCGACGGGACCAACGGTCCCCCACAGATACGCAGTATTTT. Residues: CASSRRDQRSPTDTQYF.

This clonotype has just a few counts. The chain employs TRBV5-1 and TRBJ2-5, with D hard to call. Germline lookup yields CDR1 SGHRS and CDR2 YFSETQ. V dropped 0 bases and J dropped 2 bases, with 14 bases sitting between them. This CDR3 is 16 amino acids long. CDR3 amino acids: CASSLGSFGVQETQYF. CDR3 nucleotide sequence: TGCGCCAGCAGCTTGGGATCGTTCGGCGTACAAGAGACCCAGTACTTC.

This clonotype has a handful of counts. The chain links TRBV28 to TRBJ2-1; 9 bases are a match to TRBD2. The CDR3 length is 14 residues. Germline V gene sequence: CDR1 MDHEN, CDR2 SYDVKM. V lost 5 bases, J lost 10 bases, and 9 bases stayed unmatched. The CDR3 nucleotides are TGTGCCAGCAGTCTAACAGCGGGAGGTACCGAGCAGTTCTTC. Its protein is CASSLTAGGTEQFF.

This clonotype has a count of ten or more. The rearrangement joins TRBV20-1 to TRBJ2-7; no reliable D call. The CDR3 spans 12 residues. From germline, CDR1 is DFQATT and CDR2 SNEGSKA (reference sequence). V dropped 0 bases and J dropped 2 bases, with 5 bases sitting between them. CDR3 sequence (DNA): TGCAGTGCTAGAGATAGCACCTACGAGCAGTACTTC. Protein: CSARDSTYEQYF.

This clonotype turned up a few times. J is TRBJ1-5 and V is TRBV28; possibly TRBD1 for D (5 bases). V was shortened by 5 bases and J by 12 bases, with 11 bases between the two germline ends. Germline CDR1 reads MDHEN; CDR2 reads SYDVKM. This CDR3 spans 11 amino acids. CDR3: CASSTLDSQHF. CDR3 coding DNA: TGTGCCAGCAGTACTCTAGACAGCCAGCATTTT.

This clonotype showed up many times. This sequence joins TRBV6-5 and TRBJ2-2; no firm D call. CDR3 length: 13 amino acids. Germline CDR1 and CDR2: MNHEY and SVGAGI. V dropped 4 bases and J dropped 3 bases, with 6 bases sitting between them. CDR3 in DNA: TGTGCCAGCAGTTCCAGTTACACCGGGGAGCTGTTTTTT. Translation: CASSSSYTGELFF.

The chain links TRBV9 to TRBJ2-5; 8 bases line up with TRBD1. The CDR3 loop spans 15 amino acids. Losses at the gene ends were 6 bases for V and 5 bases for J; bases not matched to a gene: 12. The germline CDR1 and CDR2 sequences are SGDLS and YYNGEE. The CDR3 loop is CASNEGPGGRETQYF. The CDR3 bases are TGTGCCAGCAACGAGGGGCCAGGGGGCCGGGAGACCCAGTACTTC.

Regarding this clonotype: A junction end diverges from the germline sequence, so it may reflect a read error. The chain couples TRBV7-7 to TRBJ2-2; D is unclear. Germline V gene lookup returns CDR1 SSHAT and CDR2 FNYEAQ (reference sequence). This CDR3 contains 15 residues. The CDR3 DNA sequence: TGTGCCAGCAGTTTAGGCAGGATCAACACCGGGGAGCTGTTTTTT. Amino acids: CASSLGRINTGELFF.

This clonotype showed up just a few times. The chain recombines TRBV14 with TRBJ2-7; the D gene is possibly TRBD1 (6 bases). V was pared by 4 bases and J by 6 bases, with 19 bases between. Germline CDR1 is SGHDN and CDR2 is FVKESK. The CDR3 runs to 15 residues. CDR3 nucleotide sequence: TGTGCCAGCAGCCCCACACAGGGACCTGTCTCCGAGCAGTACTTC. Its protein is CASSPTQGPVSEQYF.

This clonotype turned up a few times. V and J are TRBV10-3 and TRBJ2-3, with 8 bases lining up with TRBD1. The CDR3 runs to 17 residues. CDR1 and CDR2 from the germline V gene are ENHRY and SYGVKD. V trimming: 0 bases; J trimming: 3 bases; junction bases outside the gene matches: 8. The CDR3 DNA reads TGTGCCATCAGTGAGTCGATCAGGGGGCGTCGAACAGATACGCAGTATTTT. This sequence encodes CAISESIRGRRTDTQYF.

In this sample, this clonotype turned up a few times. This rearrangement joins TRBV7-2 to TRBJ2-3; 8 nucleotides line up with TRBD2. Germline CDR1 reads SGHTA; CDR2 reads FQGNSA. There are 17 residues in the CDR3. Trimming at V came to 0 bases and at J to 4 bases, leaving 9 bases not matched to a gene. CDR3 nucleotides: TGTGCCAGCAGCTTAGCGCTTTGGGCGGGGGGCCCAGATACGCAGTATTTT. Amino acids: CASSLALWAGGPDTQYF.